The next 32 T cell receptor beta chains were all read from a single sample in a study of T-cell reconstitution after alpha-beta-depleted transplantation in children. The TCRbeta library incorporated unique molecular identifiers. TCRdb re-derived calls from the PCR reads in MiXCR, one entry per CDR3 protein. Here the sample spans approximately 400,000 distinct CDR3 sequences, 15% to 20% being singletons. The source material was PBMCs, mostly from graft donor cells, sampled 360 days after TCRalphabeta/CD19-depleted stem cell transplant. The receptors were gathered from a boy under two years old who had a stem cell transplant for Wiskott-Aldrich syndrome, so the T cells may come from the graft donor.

This chain's CDR3 is CASSRLQGGPLSSRPNEQFF. CDR3 coding DNA: TGTGCCAGCAGCCGACTGCAAGGAGGGCCATTATCGTCCCGGCCCAATGAGCAGTTCTTC. The V gene is TRBV11-1, the J gene TRBJ2-1; maybe TRBD2 (6 bases). Looked up from germline, CDR1 is SGHAT and CDR2 is FQDESV (reference sequence). This CDR3 contains 20 residues. V dropped 5 bases and J dropped 6 bases, with 32 bases sitting between them.

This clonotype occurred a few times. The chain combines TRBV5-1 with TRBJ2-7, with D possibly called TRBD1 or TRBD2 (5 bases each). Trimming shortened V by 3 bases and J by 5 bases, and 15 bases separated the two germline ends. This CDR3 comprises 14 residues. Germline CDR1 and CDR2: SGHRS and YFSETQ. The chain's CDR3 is CASSWGIAWDEQYF. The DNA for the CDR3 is TGCGCCAGCAGCTGGGGGATAGCGTGGGACGAGCAGTACTTC.

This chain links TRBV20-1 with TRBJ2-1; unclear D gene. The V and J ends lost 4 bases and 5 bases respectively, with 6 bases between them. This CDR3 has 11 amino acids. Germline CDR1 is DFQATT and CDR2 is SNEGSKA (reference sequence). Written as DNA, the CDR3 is TGCAGTGCTACTGGCCACAATGAGCAGTTCTTC. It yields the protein CSATGHNEQFF.

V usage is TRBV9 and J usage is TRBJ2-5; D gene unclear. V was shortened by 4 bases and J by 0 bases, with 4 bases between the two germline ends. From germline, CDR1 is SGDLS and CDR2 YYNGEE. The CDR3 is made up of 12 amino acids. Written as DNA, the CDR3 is TGTGCCAGCAGCAACAACCAAGAGACCCAGTACTTC. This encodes CASSNNQETQYF.

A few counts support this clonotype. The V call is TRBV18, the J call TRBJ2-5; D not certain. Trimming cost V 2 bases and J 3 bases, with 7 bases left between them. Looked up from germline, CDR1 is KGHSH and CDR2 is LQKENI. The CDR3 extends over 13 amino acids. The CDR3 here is CASSPGMEETQYF. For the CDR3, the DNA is TGTGCCAGCTCACCAGGGATGGAAGAGACCCAGTACTTC.

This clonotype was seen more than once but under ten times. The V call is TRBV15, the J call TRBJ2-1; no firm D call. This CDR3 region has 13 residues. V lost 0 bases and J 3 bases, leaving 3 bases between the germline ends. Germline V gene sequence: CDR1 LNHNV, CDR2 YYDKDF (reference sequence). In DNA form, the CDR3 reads TGTGCCACCAGCAGAGATGGCTACAATGAGCAGTTCTTC. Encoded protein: CATSRDGYNEQFF.

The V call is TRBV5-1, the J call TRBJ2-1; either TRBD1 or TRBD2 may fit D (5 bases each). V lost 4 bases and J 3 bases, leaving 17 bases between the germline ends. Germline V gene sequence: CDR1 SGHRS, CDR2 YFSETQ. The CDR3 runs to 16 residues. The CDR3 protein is CASSAYWDPVYNEQFF. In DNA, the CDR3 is TGCGCCAGCAGCGCGTACTGGGACCCGGTCTACAATGAGCAGTTCTTC. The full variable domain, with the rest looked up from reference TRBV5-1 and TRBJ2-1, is KAGVTQTPRYLIKTRGQQVTLSCSPISGHRSVSWYQQTPGQGLQFLFEYFSETQRNKGNFPGRFSGRQFSNSRSEMNVSTLELGDSALYLCASSAYWDPVYNEQFFGPGTRLTVL.

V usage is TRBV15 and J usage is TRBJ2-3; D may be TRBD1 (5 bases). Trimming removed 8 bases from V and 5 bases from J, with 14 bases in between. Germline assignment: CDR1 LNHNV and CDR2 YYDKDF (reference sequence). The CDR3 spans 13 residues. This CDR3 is CATSGLKGDTQYF. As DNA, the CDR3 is TGTGCCACCTCAGGGTTAAAGGGAGATACGCAGTATTTT.

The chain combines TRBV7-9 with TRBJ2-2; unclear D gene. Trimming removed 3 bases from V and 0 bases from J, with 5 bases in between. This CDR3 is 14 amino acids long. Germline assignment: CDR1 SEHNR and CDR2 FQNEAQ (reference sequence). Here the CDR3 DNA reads TGTGCCAGCAGCTTTTTACCGAACACCGGGGAGCTGTTTTTT. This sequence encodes CASSFLPNTGELFF.

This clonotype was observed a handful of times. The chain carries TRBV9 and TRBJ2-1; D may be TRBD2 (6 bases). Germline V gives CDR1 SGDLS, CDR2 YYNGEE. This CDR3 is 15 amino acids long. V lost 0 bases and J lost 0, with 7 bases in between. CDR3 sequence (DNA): TGTGCCAGCAGCGTAGTAGCGGTCTCCTACAATGAGCAGTTCTTC. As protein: CASSVVAVSYNEQFF.

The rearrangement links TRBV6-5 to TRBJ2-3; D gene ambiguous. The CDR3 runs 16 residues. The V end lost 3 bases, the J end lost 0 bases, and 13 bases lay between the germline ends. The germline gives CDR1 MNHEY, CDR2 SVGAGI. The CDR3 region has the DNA TGTGCCAGCAGTTATGTCTCCGCGCGTAGCACAGATACGCAGTATTTT. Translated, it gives CASSYVSARSTDTQYF.

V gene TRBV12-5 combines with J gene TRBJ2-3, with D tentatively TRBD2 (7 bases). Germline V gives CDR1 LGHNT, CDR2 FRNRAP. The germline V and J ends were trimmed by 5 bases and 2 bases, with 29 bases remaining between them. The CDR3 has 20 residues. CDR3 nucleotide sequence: TGTGCTAGTGGTCTGGACCCGGTGGGGGGGCGTAAAGGGGACACAGATACGCAGTATTTT. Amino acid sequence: CASGLDPVGGRKGDTDTQYF.

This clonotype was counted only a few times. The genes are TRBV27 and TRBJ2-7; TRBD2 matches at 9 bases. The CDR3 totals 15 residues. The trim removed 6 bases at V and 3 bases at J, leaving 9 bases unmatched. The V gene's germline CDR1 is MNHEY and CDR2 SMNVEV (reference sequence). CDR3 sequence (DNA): TGTGCCAGCAGACCCGGGATAGCGGGAGTCTACGAGCAGTACTTC. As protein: CASRPGIAGVYEQYF.

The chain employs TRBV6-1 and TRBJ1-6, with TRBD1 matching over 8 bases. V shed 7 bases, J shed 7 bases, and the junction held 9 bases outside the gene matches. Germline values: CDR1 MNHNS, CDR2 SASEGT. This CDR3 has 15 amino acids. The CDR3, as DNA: TGTGCCAGCATTCAAAGTCGACAGGGGAATTCACCCCTCCACTTT. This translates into CASIQSRQGNSPLHF.

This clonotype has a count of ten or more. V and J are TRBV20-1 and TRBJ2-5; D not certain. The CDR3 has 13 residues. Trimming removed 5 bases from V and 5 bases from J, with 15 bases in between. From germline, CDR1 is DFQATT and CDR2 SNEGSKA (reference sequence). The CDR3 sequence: CSALLIDEETQYF. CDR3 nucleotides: TGCAGTGCTCTACTAATAGACGAGGAGACCCAGTACTTC.

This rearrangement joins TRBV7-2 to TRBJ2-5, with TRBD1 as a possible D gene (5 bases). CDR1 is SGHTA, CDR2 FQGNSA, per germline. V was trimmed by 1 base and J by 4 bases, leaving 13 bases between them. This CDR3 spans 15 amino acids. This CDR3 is CASSLGQSQGETQYF. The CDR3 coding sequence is TGTGCCAGCAGCTTAGGCCAGTCCCAGGGAGAGACCCAGTACTTC. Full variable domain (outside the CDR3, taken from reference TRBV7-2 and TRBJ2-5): GAGVSQSPSNKVTEKGKDVELRCDPISGHTALYWYRQSLGQGLEFLIYFQGNSAPDKSGLPSDRFSAERTGGSVSTLTIQRTQQEDSAVYLCASSLGQSQGETQYFGPGTRLLVL.

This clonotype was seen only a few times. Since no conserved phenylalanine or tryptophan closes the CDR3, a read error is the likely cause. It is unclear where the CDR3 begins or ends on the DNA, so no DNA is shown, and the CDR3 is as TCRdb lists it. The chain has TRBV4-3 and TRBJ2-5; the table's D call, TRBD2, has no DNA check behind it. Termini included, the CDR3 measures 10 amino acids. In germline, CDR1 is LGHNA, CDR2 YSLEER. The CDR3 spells CASSRLAHRV.

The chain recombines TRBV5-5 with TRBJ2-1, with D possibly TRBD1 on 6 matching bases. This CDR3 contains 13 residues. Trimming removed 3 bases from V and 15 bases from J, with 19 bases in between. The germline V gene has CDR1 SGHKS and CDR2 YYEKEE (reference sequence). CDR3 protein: CASSWTVPNGWFF. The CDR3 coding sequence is TGTGCCAGCAGCTGGACAGTGCCCAATGGGTGGTTCTTC. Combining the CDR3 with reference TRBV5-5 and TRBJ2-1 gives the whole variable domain DAGVTQSPTHLIKTRGQQVTLRCSPISGHKSVSWYQQVLGQGPQFIFQYYEKEERGRGNFPDRFSARQFPNYSSELNVNALLLGDSALYLCASSWTVPNGWFFGPGTRLTVL.

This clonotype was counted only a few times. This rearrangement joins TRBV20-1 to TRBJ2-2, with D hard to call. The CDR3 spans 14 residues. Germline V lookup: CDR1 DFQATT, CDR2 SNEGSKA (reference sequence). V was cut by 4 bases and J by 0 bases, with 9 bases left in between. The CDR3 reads CSAKKSANTGELFF. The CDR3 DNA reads TGCAGTGCTAAAAAATCGGCGAACACCGGGGAGCTGTTTTTT.

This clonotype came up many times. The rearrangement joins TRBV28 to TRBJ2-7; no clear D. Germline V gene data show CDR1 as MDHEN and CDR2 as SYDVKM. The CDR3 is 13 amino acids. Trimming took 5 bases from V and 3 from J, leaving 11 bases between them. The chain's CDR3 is CASSPSWNYEQYF. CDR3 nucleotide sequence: TGTGCCAGCAGTCCCTCCTGGAACTACGAGCAGTACTTC.

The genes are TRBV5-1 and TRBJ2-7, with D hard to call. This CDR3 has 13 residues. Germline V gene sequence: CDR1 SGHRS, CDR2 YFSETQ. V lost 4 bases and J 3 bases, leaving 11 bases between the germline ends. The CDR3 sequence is CASSHTTNYEQYF. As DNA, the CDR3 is TGCGCCAGCAGCCATACTACCAACTACGAGCAGTACTTC.

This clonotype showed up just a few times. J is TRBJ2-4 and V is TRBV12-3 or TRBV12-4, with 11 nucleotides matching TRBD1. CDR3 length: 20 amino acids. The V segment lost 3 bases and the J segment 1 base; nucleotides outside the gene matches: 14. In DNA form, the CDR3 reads TGTGCCAGCAGTTTGGGGATCAGGACAGGGGGCGTTGGGGCCAAAAACATTCAGTACTTC. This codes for CASSLGIRTGGVGAKNIQYF.

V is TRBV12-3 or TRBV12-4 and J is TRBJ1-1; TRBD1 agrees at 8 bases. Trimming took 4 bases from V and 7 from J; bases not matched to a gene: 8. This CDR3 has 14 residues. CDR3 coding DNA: TGTGCCAGCAGTTCTCGGACAGGGCGTGATGAAGCTTTCTTT. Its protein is CASSSRTGRDEAFF.

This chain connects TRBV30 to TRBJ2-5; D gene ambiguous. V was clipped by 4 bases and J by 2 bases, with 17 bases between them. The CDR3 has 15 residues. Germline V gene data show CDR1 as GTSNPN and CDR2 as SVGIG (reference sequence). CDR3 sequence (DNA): TGTGCCTGGATCCCTTCCCCACAAACACAAGAGACCCAGTACTTC. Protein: CAWIPSPQTQETQYF.

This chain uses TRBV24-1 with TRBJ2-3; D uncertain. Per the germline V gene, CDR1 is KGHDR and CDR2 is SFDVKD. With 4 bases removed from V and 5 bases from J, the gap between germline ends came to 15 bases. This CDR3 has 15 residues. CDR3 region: CATSDPAEVEDTQYF. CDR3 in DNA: TGTGCCACCAGTGACCCCGCGGAAGTGGAAGATACGCAGTATTTT.

The CDR3 DNA is TGTGCCAGCAGCTTGGACCCAGGAGCGGCTGGGGCCAACGTCCTGACTTTC. This translates into CASSLDPGAAGANVLTF. The chain employs TRBV5-4 and TRBJ2-6, with a possible D match to TRBD2 (5 bases). Germline CDR1 SGHNT, CDR2 YYREEE (reference sequence). CDR3 size: 17 residues. Trimming stripped 0 bases from V and 2 bases from J, with 12 bases between.

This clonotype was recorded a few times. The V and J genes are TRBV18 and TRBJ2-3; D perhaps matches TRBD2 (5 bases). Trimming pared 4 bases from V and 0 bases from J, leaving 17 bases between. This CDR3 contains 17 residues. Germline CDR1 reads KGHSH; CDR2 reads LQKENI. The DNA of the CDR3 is TGTGCCAGCTCACGCCAAAAACGTGGACTGAGCACAGATACGCAGTATTTT. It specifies CASSRQKRGLSTDTQYF.

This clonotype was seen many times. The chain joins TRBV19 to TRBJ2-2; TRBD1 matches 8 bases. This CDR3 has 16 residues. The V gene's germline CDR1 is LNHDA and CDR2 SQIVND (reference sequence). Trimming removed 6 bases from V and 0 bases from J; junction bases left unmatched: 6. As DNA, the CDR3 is TGTGCCAGTAGCACCCCGACAGGGGCGAACACCGGGGAGCTGTTTTTT. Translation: CASSTPTGANTGELFF.

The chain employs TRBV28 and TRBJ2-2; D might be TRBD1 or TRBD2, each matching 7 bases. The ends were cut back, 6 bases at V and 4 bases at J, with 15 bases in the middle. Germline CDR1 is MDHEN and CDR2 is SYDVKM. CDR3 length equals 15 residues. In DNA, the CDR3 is TGTGCCAGCAGCCAGACAGGGAGGGGCACCGGGGAGCTGTTTTTT. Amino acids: CASSQTGRGTGELFF.

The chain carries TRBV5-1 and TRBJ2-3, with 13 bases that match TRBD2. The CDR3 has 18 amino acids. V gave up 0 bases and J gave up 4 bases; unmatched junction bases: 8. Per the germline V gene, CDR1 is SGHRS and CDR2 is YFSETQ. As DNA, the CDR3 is TGCGCCAGCAGCTTGGGACTAGCGGGAGGTTTCAATCCAGATACGCAGTATTTT. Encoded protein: CASSLGLAGGFNPDTQYF.

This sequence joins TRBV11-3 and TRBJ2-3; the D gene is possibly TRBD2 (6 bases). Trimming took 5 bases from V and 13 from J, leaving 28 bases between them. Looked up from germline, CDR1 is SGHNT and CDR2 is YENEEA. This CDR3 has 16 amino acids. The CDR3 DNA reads TGTGCCAGCAGCCATCACGGGTGGCTAGCTAACCCGGGGGAGTATTTT. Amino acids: CASSHHGWLANPGEYF.

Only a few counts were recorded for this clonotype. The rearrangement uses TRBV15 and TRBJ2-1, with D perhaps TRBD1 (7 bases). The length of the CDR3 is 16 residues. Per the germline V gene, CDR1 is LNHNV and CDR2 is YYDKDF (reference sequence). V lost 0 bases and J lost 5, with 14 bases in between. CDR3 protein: CATSRDRGTVNNEQFF. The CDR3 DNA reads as TGTGCCACCAGCAGAGATCGCGGGACAGTTAACAATGAGCAGTTCTTC.